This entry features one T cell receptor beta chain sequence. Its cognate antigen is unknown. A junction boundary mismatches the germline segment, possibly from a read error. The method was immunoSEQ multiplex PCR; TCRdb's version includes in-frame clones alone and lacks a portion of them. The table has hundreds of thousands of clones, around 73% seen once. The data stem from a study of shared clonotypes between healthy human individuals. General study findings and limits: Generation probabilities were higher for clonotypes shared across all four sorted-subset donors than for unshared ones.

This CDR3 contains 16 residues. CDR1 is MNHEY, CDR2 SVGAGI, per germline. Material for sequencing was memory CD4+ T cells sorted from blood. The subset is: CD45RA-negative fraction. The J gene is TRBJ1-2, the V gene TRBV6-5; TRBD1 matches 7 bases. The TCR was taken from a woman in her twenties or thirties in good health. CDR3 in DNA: TGTGCCAGCAGCTACTCGGGCAGGGGGACCACCTATGGCTACACCTTC. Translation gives CASSYSGRGTTYGYTF.